These 15 T cell receptor beta chains came from one sample sequenced in a study of blood T cell repertoires in COVID-19. Sequenced by immunoSEQ multiplex PCR; TCRdb stores in-frame clones only, minus some. The repertoire has approximately 260,000 clones, about 80% of them found once; the top ten carry 3.4%. The material sequenced was PBMCs or T cells enriched from blood (not recorded which). The receptors shown here come from a man aged 45-65 years who had recovered from COVID-19.

The chain joins TRBV9 to TRBJ2-7, with D maybe TRBD1 (5 bases). Trimming cost V 4 bases and J 5 bases, with 16 bases left between them. CDR1 and CDR2 from the germline V gene are SGDLS and YYNGEE. The CDR3 contains 14 residues. CDR3 in amino acids: CASSFSRVDDEQYF. The CDR3 region has the DNA TGTGCCAGCAGCTTCTCCAGGGTGGACGACGAGCAGTACTTC.

This clone was detected only once. The CDR3 DNA sequence: TGTGCCAGCAGTCCTAGGGGGGGAGGCACTGAAGCTTTCTTT. Protein sequence: CASSPRGGGTEAFF. V is TRBV6-5 and J is TRBJ1-1; D is perhaps TRBD1 (6 bases). CDR1 MNHEY and CDR2 SVGAGI come from the germline V gene. CDR3 size: 14 residues. V lost 5 bases to trimming and J lost 4 bases, with 14 bases between them.

This clone was recorded only once. This chain joins TRBV5-1 and TRBJ1-1; 11 bases are shared with TRBD1. The CDR3 spans 15 residues. The V segment lost 0 bases and the J segment 8 bases; nucleotides outside the gene matches: 6. Germline CDR1 SGHRS, CDR2 YFSETQ. CDR3 nucleotide sequence: TGCGCCAGCAGCTTGGGGACAGGGGGCCATCAAGAAGCTTTCTTT. It is translated as CASSLGTGGHQEAFF. Full variable domain (remainder filled in from reference TRBV5-1 and TRBJ1-1): KAGVTQTPRYLIKTRGQQVTLSCSPISGHRSVSWYQQTPGQGLQFLFEYFSETQRNKGNFPGRFSGRQFSNSRSEMNVSTLELGDSALYLCASSLGTGGHQEAFFGQGTRLTVV.

This chain connects TRBV5-1 to TRBJ2-7; 7 positions match TRBD1. This CDR3 is 14 amino acids long. Germline trimming cut 0 bases from V and 4 bases from J; bases unmatched to any gene: 4. Germline V gives CDR1 SGHRS, CDR2 YFSETQ. The CDR3 nucleotides read TGCGCCAGCAGCTTGGAACGGGACAGATACGAGCAGTACTTC. Its translation is CASSLERDRYEQYF.

This sequence joins TRBV10-1 and TRBJ2-7; 7 nucleotides agree with TRBD1. J gave up 7 bases and V 8 bases, and 8 bases lay outside the gene matches. CDR3 size: 12 residues. Germline loops: CDR1 WNHNN, CDR2 SYGVQD (reference sequence). The DNA of the CDR3 is TGCGCCAGCGGAAACAGGGGCTTAGAGCAGTACTTC. This sequence encodes CASGNRGLEQYF.

This clone was observed a handful of times. The chain uses TRBV6-5 and TRBJ1-6, with D perhaps matching TRBD1 (5 bases). CDR1 MNHEY and CDR2 SVGAGI come from the germline V gene. This CDR3 has 14 amino acids. Trimming cost V 8 bases and J 1 base, with 9 bases left between them. CDR3 bases: TGTGCCAGCGGGGGGAGGTCCTATAATTCACCCCTCCACTTT. Its translation is CASGGRSYNSPLHF.

V usage is TRBV11-3 and J usage is TRBJ2-3, with 13 bases fitting TRBD2. In germline, CDR1 is SGHNT, CDR2 YENEEA. CDR3 size: 17 residues. The ends lost 5 bases at V and 9 bases at J; junction bases unmatched: 14. The CDR3 DNA reads as TGTGCCAGCAGCCCCCACCAAGGACTAGCGGGAGTCTTCACGCAGTATTTT. Translated, it gives CASSPHQGLAGVFTQYF.

The rearrangement links TRBV7-2 to TRBJ2-3, with D perhaps TRBD2 (7 bases). With 1 base removed from V and 4 bases from J, the gap between germline ends came to 9 bases. Germline values: CDR1 SGHTA, CDR2 FQGNSA. CDR3 length equals 14 residues. CDR3 sequence (DNA): TGTGCCAGCAGCTTAGAGGGGGGGCCAGATACGCAGTATTTT. Amino acids: CASSLEGGPDTQYF.

The gene calls are TRBV28 and TRBJ1-4; no reliable D call. Trimming stripped 1 base from V and 0 bases from J, with 12 bases between. Germline CDR1 MDHEN, CDR2 SYDVKM. The CDR3 contains 17 residues. The CDR3 nucleotides read TGTGCCAGCAGTTTATCTCCAGGAACCGCAACTAATGAAAAACTGTTTTTT. This codes for CASSLSPGTATNEKLFF.

CDR3 region: CASSLAGVGEKLFF. The CDR3 DNA sequence: TGTGCCAGCAGTTTGGCAGGGGTGGGTGAAAAACTGTTTTTT. The V call is TRBV27, the J call TRBJ1-4, with D maybe TRBD1 (6 bases). Trimming left V 3 bases short and J 7 bases short, with 12 bases between. The germline V gene encodes CDR1 MNHEY and CDR2 SMNVEV (reference sequence). This CDR3 comprises 14 residues.

The J gene is TRBJ1-1, the V gene TRBV3-1 (or the pseudogene TRBV3-2); TRBD1 aligns across 7 bases. This CDR3 is built from 11 residues. Germline CDR1 LGHDT, CDR2 YNNKEL (reference sequence). Losses at the gene ends were 5 bases for V and 11 bases for J; bases not matched to a gene: 5. The CDR3 bases are TGTGCCAGCAGCAAAGGGGGCGCGGCTTTCTTT. It specifies CASSKGGAAFF.

The gene calls are TRBV11-3 and TRBJ2-1; 11 nucleotides match TRBD2. The CDR3 contains 20 residues. Germline CDR1 SGHNT, CDR2 YENEEA. Germline trimming cut 0 bases from V and 7 bases from J; bases unmatched to any gene: 17. CDR3 residues: CASSLESQKGTSGGRNEQFF. As DNA, the CDR3 is TGTGCCAGCAGCTTAGAGTCCCAAAAGGGGACTAGCGGAGGTCGGAATGAGCAGTTCTTC.

The chain joins TRBV10-2 to TRBJ2-1, with 8 nucleotides matching TRBD2. The junction had 5 bases not matched to a gene; V was cut back by 5 bases and J by 2 bases. The CDR3 length is 15 residues. Germline V lookup: CDR1 WSHSY, CDR2 SAAADI. The CDR3 bases are TGCGCCAGCAGTCGGACTAGCCAGACCTACAATGAGCAGTTCTTC. It yields the protein CASSRTSQTYNEQFF.

V is TRBV28 and J is TRBJ2-4; 8 nucleotides match TRBD2. V lost 5 bases, J lost 10 bases, and 10 bases stayed unmatched. The germline V gene has CDR1 MDHEN and CDR2 SYDVKM. CDR3 length equals 14 residues. The CDR3 DNA is TGTGCCAGCAGTCTGAGACTAGCGCCGATTATTCAGTACTTC. The encoded protein is CASSLRLAPIIQYF.

V and J are TRBV9 and TRBJ2-2; D perhaps matches TRBD2 (6 bases). This CDR3 comprises 14 residues. CDR1 is SGDLS and CDR2 is YYNGEE in the germline V gene. V was clipped by 4 bases and J by 4 bases, with 11 bases between them. CDR3 sequence reads: CASSPMGGTGELFF. In DNA form, the CDR3 reads TGTGCCAGCAGCCCAATGGGGGGCACCGGGGAGCTGTTTTTT.